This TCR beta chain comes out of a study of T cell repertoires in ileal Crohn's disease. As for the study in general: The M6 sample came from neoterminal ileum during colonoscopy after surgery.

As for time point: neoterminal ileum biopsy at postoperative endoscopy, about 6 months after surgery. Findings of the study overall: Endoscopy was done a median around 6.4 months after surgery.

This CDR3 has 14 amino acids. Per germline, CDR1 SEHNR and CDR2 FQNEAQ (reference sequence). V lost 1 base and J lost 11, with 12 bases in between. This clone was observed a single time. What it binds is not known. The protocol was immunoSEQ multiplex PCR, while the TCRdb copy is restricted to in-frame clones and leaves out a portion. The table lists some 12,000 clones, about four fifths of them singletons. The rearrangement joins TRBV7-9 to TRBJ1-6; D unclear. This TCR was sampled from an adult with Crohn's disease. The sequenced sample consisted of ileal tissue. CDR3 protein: CASSLDSLVPPLHF. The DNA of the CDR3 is TGTGCCAGCAGCTTAGATAGTTTGGTGCCACCCCTCCACTTT.